A selection of T cell receptor beta chains follows, all from one sample in a study of blood T cell repertoires in COVID-19. Method: immunoSEQ multiplex PCR; TCRdb's copy keeps in-frame clones and lacks some. This sample carries about 99,000 clones, 84% of them seen once, and the ten largest clones take over 20%. The specimen sequenced was peripheral blood. The receptors derive from a man in his sixties with acute or convalescent COVID-19. CDR3s include the opening cysteine and the closing phenylalanine or tryptophan. Fields, in order: V gene, J gene, D gene, clone size, CDR3 protein, CDR3 DNA. The D gene is left open where the match is weak. Where a row states a size, it is once, few, many or the class of an expanded clone; other rows omit it.

v_gene: TRBV6-5; j_gene: TRBJ1-2; d_gene: TRBD1; abundance: .; CDR3aa: CASKRTGIGYGYTF; CDR3nt: TGTGCCAGCAAAAGGACAGGGATAGGTTATGGCTACACCTTC
v_gene: TRBV19; j_gene: TRBJ2-3; d_gene: TRBD2; abundance: .; CDR3aa: CASRLAGGRADTQYF; CDR3nt: TGTGCCAGTAGACTAGCGGGAGGGCGCGCAGATACGCAGTATTTT
v_gene: TRBV18; j_gene: TRBJ2-7; d_gene: TRBD2; abundance: .; CDR3aa: CASSERVGHPGLATYEQYF; CDR3nt: TGTGCCAGCTCAGAACGTGTAGGACACCCGGGACTAGCGACTTACGAGCAGTACTTC
v_gene: TRBV9; j_gene: TRBJ2-7; d_gene: TRBD2; abundance: .; CDR3aa: CASSRSGRASYEQYF; CDR3nt: TGTGCCAGCAGCCGTAGCGGGAGGGCTTCCTACGAGCAGTACTTC
v_gene: TRBV2; j_gene: TRBJ2-3; d_gene: TRBD2; abundance: .; CDR3aa: CASSFSGREDTQYF; CDR3nt: TGTGCCAGCAGCTTTAGCGGGAGGGAAGATACGCAGTATTTT
v_gene: TRBV11-2; j_gene: TRBJ2-6; d_gene: .; abundance: .; CDR3aa: CASRTAGTPGANVLTF; CDR3nt: TGTGCCAGCAGGACCGCAGGTACCCCTGGGGCCAACGTCCTGACTTTC
v_gene: TRBV27; j_gene: TRBJ1-6; d_gene: .; abundance: few; CDR3aa: CASSRDSHNSPLHF; CDR3nt: TGTGCCAGCAGTCGCGACAGTCATAATTCACCCCTCCACTTT
v_gene: TRBV20-1; j_gene: TRBJ2-1; d_gene: .; abundance: .; CDR3aa: CSASVTDRDEQFF; CDR3nt: TGCAGTGCTAGTGTGACCGACCGGGATGAGCAGTTCTTC
v_gene: TRBV19; j_gene: TRBJ1-5; d_gene: TRBD1; abundance: .; CDR3aa: CASTGQGDQPQHF; CDR3nt: TGTGCCAGTACGGGACAGGGGGATCAGCCCCAGCATTTT
v_gene: TRBV19; j_gene: TRBJ1-5; d_gene: TRBD1; abundance: few; CDR3aa: CASSTLTGGNRNQPQHF; CDR3nt: TGTGCCAGTAGTACCTTGACAGGGGGTAACCGTAATCAGCCCCAGCATTTT
v_gene: TRBV6-4; j_gene: TRBJ2-1; d_gene: .; abundance: .; CDR3aa: CASSEGASSDEQFF; CDR3nt: TGTGCCAGCAGTGAGGGAGCGAGTTCAGATGAGCAGTTCTTC
v_gene: TRBV28; j_gene: TRBJ2-5; d_gene: .; abundance: .; CDR3aa: CASSSNGQKQETQYF; CDR3nt: TGTGCCAGCAGCTCAAACGGACAGAAACAAGAGACCCAGTACTTC
v_gene: TRBV29-1; j_gene: TRBJ1-1; d_gene: .; abundance: .; CDR3aa: CSVALGANTEAFF; CDR3nt: TGCAGCGTTGCATTGGGGGCAAACACTGAAGCTTTCTTT
v_gene: TRBV2; j_gene: TRBJ1-4; d_gene: .; abundance: once; CDR3aa: CASRRAGALVEKLFF; CDR3nt: TGTGCCAGCAGAAGAGCGGGGGCTTTAGTCGAAAAACTGTTTTTT
v_gene: TRBV9; j_gene: TRBJ2-7; d_gene: .; abundance: .; CDR3aa: CASSVAVSHEQYF; CDR3nt: TGTGCCAGCAGCGTAGCGGTTTCCCACGAGCAGTACTTC
v_gene: TRBV6-5; j_gene: TRBJ1-1; d_gene: .; abundance: .; CDR3aa: CASLQSVLRAEAFF; CDR3nt: TGTGCCAGCCTGCAAAGCGTTTTACGCGCTGAAGCTTTCTTT
v_gene: TRBV9; j_gene: TRBJ2-1; d_gene: TRBD2; abundance: .; CDR3aa: CASSASGRVDEQFF; CDR3nt: TGTGCCAGCAGCGCTAGCGGGAGGGTGGATGAGCAGTTCTTC
v_gene: TRBV5-1; j_gene: TRBJ1-4; d_gene: TRBD1; abundance: .; CDR3aa: CASSYGQGEKLFF; CDR3nt: TGCGCCAGCAGCTACGGACAGGGAGAAAAACTGTTTTTT
v_gene: TRBV12-3/TRBV12-4; j_gene: TRBJ2-7; d_gene: .; abundance: .; CDR3aa: CASSPPPGDEQYF; CDR3nt: TGTGCCAGCAGTCCCCCCCCAGGGGACGAGCAGTACTTC
v_gene: TRBV18; j_gene: TRBJ1-3; d_gene: TRBD1; abundance: few; CDR3aa: CASSPGQAASGNTIYF; CDR3nt: TGTGCCAGCTCACCCGGACAGGCGGCCTCTGGAAACACCATATATTTT
v_gene: TRBV3-1/TRBV3-2; j_gene: TRBJ2-3; d_gene: .; abundance: .; CDR3aa: CASSPLGPTDTQYF; CDR3nt: TGTGCCAGCAGCCCCCTAGGCCCCACAGATACGCAGTATTTT
v_gene: TRBV2; j_gene: TRBJ2-1; d_gene: TRBD1; abundance: once; CDR3aa: CASSRDRGRNNEQFF; CDR3nt: TGTGCCAGCAGCCGGGACAGGGGTCGGAACAATGAGCAGTTCTTC
v_gene: TRBV27; j_gene: TRBJ1-1; d_gene: .; abundance: once; CDR3aa: CASSSGGVSYTEAFF; CDR3nt: TGTGCCAGCAGTTCCGGCGGAGTTTCTTACACTGAAGCTTTCTTT
v_gene: TRBV11-2; j_gene: TRBJ2-6; d_gene: TRBD1; abundance: .; CDR3aa: CASSLTGAGANVLTF; CDR3nt: TGTGCCAGCAGCTTGACAGGGGCTGGGGCCAACGTCCTGACTTTC
v_gene: TRBV28; j_gene: TRBJ2-7; d_gene: TRBD1; abundance: .; CDR3aa: CASSSQGESYEQYF; CDR3nt: TGTGCCAGCAGTTCCCAGGGGGAGTCCTACGAGCAGTACTTC
v_gene: TRBV5-1; j_gene: TRBJ2-5; d_gene: .; abundance: .; CDR3aa: CASSLESSGEETQYF; CDR3nt: TGCGCCAGCAGCTTGGAGTCATCAGGGGAAGAGACCCAGTACTTC
v_gene: TRBV30; j_gene: TRBJ2-2; d_gene: .; abundance: .; CDR3aa: CAWSVFQVGYTGELFF; CDR3nt: TGTGCCTGGAGTGTATTCCAGGTGGGCTACACCGGGGAGCTGTTTTTT
v_gene: TRBV20-1; j_gene: TRBJ2-2; d_gene: TRBD2; abundance: .; CDR3aa: CSASSGPGELFF; CDR3nt: TGCAGTGCTAGTAGCGGGCCCGGGGAGCTGTTTTTT
v_gene: TRBV5-1; j_gene: TRBJ1-1; d_gene: TRBD1; abundance: .; CDR3aa: CASSLGRGLTEAFF; CDR3nt: TGCGCCAGCAGTTTAGGCAGGGGGTTGACTGAAGCTTTCTTT
v_gene: TRBV7-9; j_gene: TRBJ1-3; d_gene: .; abundance: .; CDR3aa: CASSRDRPGNTIYF; CDR3nt: TGTGCCAGCAGCCGAGACAGGCCTGGAAACACCATATATTTT
v_gene: TRBV29-1; j_gene: TRBJ2-4; d_gene: .; abundance: .; CDR3aa: CSVVFFGGSDIQYF; CDR3nt: TGCAGCGTTGTTTTTTTCGGGGGTTCGGACATTCAGTACTTC
v_gene: TRBV18; j_gene: TRBJ1-1; d_gene: TRBD1; abundance: .; CDR3aa: CASSPGTGGMNTEAFF; CDR3nt: TGTGCCAGCTCACCAGGGACAGGGGGTATGAACACTGAAGCTTTCTTT
v_gene: TRBV5-6; j_gene: TRBJ2-2; d_gene: .; abundance: .; CDR3aa: CASSLRGNQGPGELFF; CDR3nt: TGTGCCAGCAGCTTGCGAGGGAATCAGGGGCCCGGGGAGCTGTTTTTT
v_gene: TRBV11-2; j_gene: TRBJ2-1; d_gene: TRBD2; abundance: .; CDR3aa: CASSLGTSGRNYNEQFF; CDR3nt: TGTGCCAGCAGCTTAGGGACTAGCGGGAGAAACTACAATGAGCAGTTCTTC
v_gene: TRBV24-1; j_gene: TRBJ2-1; d_gene: .; abundance: .; CDR3aa: CATSDSTGKRYNEQFF; CDR3nt: TGTGCCACCAGTGATTCTACAGGGAAGAGGTACAATGAGCAGTTCTTC